This T cell receptor beta chain appears in the sequencing data of a study of Graves' ophthalmopathy and Graves' hyperthyroidism. The study's findings and limits: Most expanded clonotypes from thyroid (those above 0.001 frequency) were also found in blood.

The study amplified TCR beta CDR3 regions using RNA transcripts. Investigators did first-round RT-PCR with HTBI primers, then second-round multiplex PCR. One entry per CDR3 protein, called by TCRdb with MiXCR from the multiplex PCR reads. The table includes about 740,000 distinct CDR3 sequences, about 44% detected once. This clonotype was picked up many times. The target antigen is unknown. Donors with ophthalmopathy: moderate-to-severe activity, CAS ≥3, NOSPECS ≥4, duration under 3 months. Exclusion covered patients with other autoimmune diseases or uncontrolled infections (as well as pregnancy or lactation). PBMCs were isolated by Ficoll-Paque density gradient centrifugation, using 7.5 to 10 ml of fresh peripheral blood as the starting material. This CDR3 has 14 amino acids. The V end lost 11 bases, the J end lost 0 bases, and 14 bases lay between the germline ends. Germline V CDR1 and CDR2: ENHRY, SYGVKD.

The material sequenced was peripheral blood. The chain uses TRBV10-3 and TRBJ1-3, with D possibly TRBD1 on 5 matching bases. The receptor was derived from an adult man with Graves' ophthalmopathy. Here the CDR3 reads CAAWDGDSGNTIYF. CDR3 DNA sequence: TGTGCCGCTTGGGACGGTGACTCTGGAAACACCATATATTTT.